This is a list of T cell receptor beta chains from one sample in a study of T cell changes during pregnancy in multiple sclerosis. Sequenced by immunoSEQ multiplex PCR; TCRdb stores in-frame clones only, minus some. Among tens of thousands of clones, approximately 90% were seen once, and the ten largest hold under 0.75%. The sample consisted of CD4+ T cells from peripheral blood mononuclear cells, taken in the first trimester of pregnancy. These receptors originate from a female donor with multiple sclerosis, enrolled in a pregnancy study. Both conserved end residues are part of each CDR3.

v_call	j_call	cdr3_aa
TRBV5-1	TRBJ2-7	CASSVDYRSYEQYF
TRBV15	TRBJ1-6	CATGRSYNSPLHF
TRBV6-1	TRBJ2-7	CASKTGGHEQYF
TRBV19	TRBJ2-3	CASSWAGGDTDTQYF
TRBV19	TRBJ2-2	CASSISDSGELFF
TRBV5-1	TRBJ2-7	CASSLGPGNEQYF
TRBV18	TRBJ2-2	CASSPSPGADTGELFF
TRBV7-2	TRBJ2-6	CASSLSRGGANVLTF
TRBV30	TRBJ1-6	CAWSRALDSSYNSPLHF
TRBV30	TRBJ2-6	CAWSVGGANVLTF
TRBV18	TRBJ2-2	CASSPVQGNTGELFF
TRBV30	TRBJ2-7	CAWSGPLYEQYF
TRBV18	TRBJ2-7	CASSPTTGDEQYF
TRBV6-1	TRBJ1-1	CASSEVGRGSTEAFF
TRBV30	TRBJ1-6	CAWSEGGWSYNSPLHF
TRBV9	TRBJ1-2	CASSVAGGQTGGYTF
TRBV19	TRBJ1-5	CASSTERDVINQPQHF
TRBV6-6	TRBJ1-2	CASSYSRDRGRGYTF
TRBV19	TRBJ2-7	CASSGGRGSSYEQYF
TRBV28	TRBJ1-3	CASRRAGNTIYF
TRBV6-1	TRBJ2-7	CASRKREVPYEQYF
TRBV12-5	TRBJ2-1	CASGLVASTLAGTGRNEQFF
TRBV7-9	TRBJ2-1	CASSPSTGPYNEQFF
TRBV7-2	TRBJ2-1	CASSLARVASGRAKDYNEQFF
TRBV12-2	TRBJ2-1	CASRSLVLSYNEQFF
TRBV7-6	TRBJ2-1	CASSSQTSGGYNEQFF
TRBV6-1	TRBJ1-1	CASSRGVPNTEAFF
TRBV5-1	TRBJ1-4	CASSLTAINEKLFF
TRBV10-1	TRBJ2-2	CASSRLAGGGTGELFF
TRBV7-9	TRBJ2-4	CASSPVGWSGKAKNIQYF
TRBV5-4	TRBJ2-7	CASSLDRGGEQYF
TRBV4-1	TRBJ1-5	CASSQEAGLYSNQPQHF
TRBV19	TRBJ2-5	CASSIGGTGETQYF
TRBV5-6	TRBJ2-5	CASSRDTQETQYF
TRBV18	TRBJ1-3	CASSPGHDPRGTIYF
TRBV19	TRBJ2-6	CASSIQTGANVLTF
TRBV27	TRBJ2-7	CASGPLGQGKTYEQYF
TRBV6-5	TRBJ1-2	CASSYGQGGGYTF
TRBV2	TRBJ2-7	CASSLLTGAYEQYF
TRBV6-5	TRBJ1-2	CATSTGKGYGYTF
TRBV2	TRBJ1-2	CAQEVGTGRYGYTF
TRBV4-1	TRBJ1-1	CASSPPHKNTEAFF
TRBV5-1	TRBJ2-2	CASSIRPGKTGELFF
TRBV5-1	TRBJ1-1	CASSLEGQGRSFF
TRBV7-2	TRBJ2-7	CASSPSGYEQYF
TRBV6-5	TRBJ1-4	CASRENRGREKLFF
TRBV28	TRBJ2-5	CASSTVAGGETQYF
TRBV5-1	TRBJ1-1	CASSAGGNTEAFF
TRBV28	TRBJ1-1	CASRDGGARTEAFF
TRBV4-2	TRBJ2-3	CASSQGGQLRNTDTQYF
TRBV5-5	TRBJ1-2	CASSLGSGNYGYTF
TRBV9	TRBJ2-3	CASSSSSGGTDTQYF
TRBV7-8	TRBJ2-2	CASSLPGVAGELFF
TRBV7-2	TRBJ1-4	CASSLARAANEKLFF
TRBV30	TRBJ2-3	CAWSDNTYYGADTQYF
TRBV27	TRBJ1-4	CASKLQGGRGEKLFF
TRBV7-9	TRBJ1-1	CASSLGTAGGTEAFF
TRBV9	TRBJ2-2	CASSVTGNAGGELFF
TRBV29-1	TRBJ2-4	CSVEGAVSQNIQYF